Listed here is a single T cell receptor beta chain. The entry originates in a study of T-cell memory formation after mild COVID-19. TCRdb fed the 5' RACE reads into MiXCR, producing one record per CDR3 protein. This table has around 470,000 distinct CDR3 sequences, approximately 20% appearing once. V trimming: 6 bases; J trimming: 8 bases; junction bases outside the gene matches: 7. CDR3 length: 13 amino acids. Germline CDR1 and CDR2: DFQATT and SNEGSKA (reference sequence). The receptor comes from an adult woman who had mild COVID-19 (a few samples of this study predate the infection). Cell type and time point are not known. The chain uses TRBV20-1 and TRBJ1-6; 7 positions agree with TRBD1. The specimen was PBMCs or a T cell subset sorted from them (not recorded which). CDR3 amino acids: CSARTGAYSPLHF. DNA for the CDR3: TGCAGTGCCCGGACAGGCGCTTATTCACCCCTCCACTTT.